Each of the 21 T cell receptor beta chains below was sequenced from the same sample in a study of blood T cell repertoires in COVID-19. Here immunoSEQ multiplex PCR was the method, and the copy in TCRdb shows in-frame clones only, minus some. Of about 59,000 clones listed, 65% to 80% were seen once; the top ten hold roughly 9.8%. Sequenced input: peripheral blood. These receptors were obtained from a human donor in a cohort sampled during active COVID-19.

V gene TRBV2 combines with J gene TRBJ1-6; D is possibly TRBD1 (5 bases). CDR3 length: 17 amino acids. V was shortened by 7 bases and J by 0 bases, with 16 bases between the two germline ends. Germline-derived CDR1 and CDR2 are SNHLY and FYNNEI. CDR3: CASTQGSANSYNSPLHF. The CDR3 DNA reads TGTGCCAGCACCCAGGGCAGCGCGAACTCCTATAATTCACCCCTCCACTTT.

The rearrangement joins TRBV5-4 to TRBJ2-1, with TRBD2 matching over 12 bases. Per the germline V gene, CDR1 is SGHNT and CDR2 is YYREEE (reference sequence). V lost 2 bases, J lost 6 bases, and 3 bases stayed unmatched. The CDR3 is 15 residues long. CDR3 in amino acids: CASSFLAGGLNEQFF. The CDR3 nucleotides are TGTGCCAGCAGCTTCCTAGCGGGAGGGCTCAATGAGCAGTTCTTC.

V and J are TRBV3-1 (or the pseudogene TRBV3-2) and TRBJ1-3; 8 nucleotides agree with TRBD1. Looked up from germline, CDR1 is LGHDT and CDR2 is YNNKEL (reference sequence). V trimming: 4 bases; J trimming: 8 bases; junction bases outside the gene matches: 10. The CDR3 is 15 amino acids. This CDR3 reads CASSPGQGSLHTIYF. The CDR3, as DNA: TGTGCCAGCAGCCCCGGACAGGGCAGTCTCCACACCATATATTTT.

The chain recombines TRBV2 with TRBJ2-7; perhaps TRBD1 as D (6 bases). Germline CDR1 and CDR2: SNHLY and FYNNEI. The CDR3 spans 14 residues. V shed 4 bases and J shed 4 bases, with 14 bases lying between them. The CDR3, as DNA: TGTGCCAGCAGTGCGCGACAGGTTAGGTACGAGCAGTACTTC. This encodes CASSARQVRYEQYF.

This rearrangement joins TRBV5-1 to TRBJ1-2; 7 positions agree with TRBD1. Germline CDR1 SGHRS, CDR2 YFSETQ. Trimming took 3 bases from V and 1 from J; bases not matched to a gene: 6. The CDR3 contains 15 residues. For the CDR3, the DNA is TGCGCCAGCAGCTGGGAGACAGGGTATAACTATGGCTACACCTTC. Translating gives CASSWETGYNYGYTF. Using reference TRBV5-1 and TRBJ1-2 for the parts outside the CDR3, the full variable domain is KAGVTQTPRYLIKTRGQQVTLSCSPISGHRSVSWYQQTPGQGLQFLFEYFSETQRNKGNFPGRFSGRQFSNSRSEMNVSTLELGDSALYLCASSWETGYNYGYTFGSGTRLTVV.

This chain links TRBV30 with TRBJ1-2, with D possibly matching TRBD1 (5 bases). V lost 2 bases to trimming and J lost 4 bases, with 14 bases between them. The germline V gene has CDR1 GTSNPN and CDR2 SVGIG (reference sequence). The CDR3 runs 14 residues. Written as DNA, the CDR3 is TGTGCCTGGAGTAGAGCCCGCCAGGGCTATGGCTACACCTTC. Protein: CAWSRARQGYGYTF.

The rearrangement joins TRBV30 to TRBJ1-1; the D gene is possibly TRBD1 (5 bases). This CDR3 region has 13 residues. Germline values: CDR1 GTSNPN, CDR2 SVGIG (reference sequence). V lost 3 bases and J 1 base, leaving 9 bases between the germline ends. CDR3 region: CAWRKQGNTEAFF. For the CDR3, the DNA is TGTGCCTGGAGGAAGCAGGGGAACACTGAAGCTTTCTTT.

The V call is TRBV2, the J call TRBJ2-3; TRBD2 agrees at 12 bases. The germline gives CDR1 SNHLY, CDR2 FYNNEI. CDR3 length: 15 residues. The trim removed 8 bases at V and 4 bases at J, leaving 7 bases unmatched. The CDR3 sequence: CASSPSGRDSDTQYF. CDR3 coding DNA: TGTGCCAGCTCCCCTAGCGGGAGGGATTCAGATACGCAGTATTTT.

This sequence joins TRBV19 and TRBJ1-1, with 10 bases lining up with TRBD1. This CDR3 spans 15 amino acids. V dropped 6 bases and J dropped 3; count of bases not matched to a gene: 7. Germline loops: CDR1 LNHDA, CDR2 SQIVND (reference sequence). DNA of the CDR3: TGTGCCAGTAGAGCCCGGACAGGGGGAGACACTGAAGCTTTCTTT. It specifies CASRARTGGDTEAFF. Drawing the rest from reference TRBV19 and TRBJ1-1, the complete variable domain is DGGITQSPKYLFRKEGQNVTLSCEQNLNHDAMYWYRQDPGQGLRLIYYSQIVNDFQKGDIAEGYSVSREKKESFPLTVTSAQKNPTAFYLCASRARTGGDTEAFFGQGTRLTVV.

The chain uses TRBV6-5 and TRBJ2-7; perhaps TRBD1 as D (6 bases). This CDR3 spans 12 amino acids. The V gene lost 6 bases and the J gene lost 4 bases, with 10 bases spanning the gap. Germline V CDR1 and CDR2: MNHEY, SVGAGI. The CDR3 spells CASSLDRYEQYF. The CDR3, as DNA: TGTGCCAGCAGCCTCGACAGGTACGAGCAGTACTTC.

The rearrangement links TRBV5-1 to TRBJ2-5; TRBD1 matches at 7 bases. The CDR3 runs to 16 residues. V lost 4 bases to trimming and J lost 1 base; unmatched junction nucleotides: 10. Germline values: CDR1 SGHRS, CDR2 YFSETQ. The CDR3 loop reads CASSQNPGQIQETQYF. Here the CDR3 DNA reads TGCGCCAGCAGCCAGAACCCGGGACAGATCCAAGAGACCCAGTACTTC.

This chain joins TRBV28 and TRBJ2-4, with TRBD2 as a possible D gene (5 bases). CDR1 and CDR2 (germline): MDHEN, SYDVKM. Trimming took 6 bases from V and 5 from J, leaving 14 bases between them. The CDR3 runs 14 residues. CDR3 loop: CASSRTGNENIQYF. The CDR3 nucleotides read TGTGCCAGCAGCCGGACGGGGAACGAAAACATTCAGTACTTC.

The CDR3 sequence is CASSRDRDYEQYF. As DNA, the CDR3 is TGCGCCAGCAGCAGGGACAGAGACTACGAGCAGTACTTC. The chain joins TRBV4-1 to TRBJ2-7, with 7 bases lining up with TRBD1. V was clipped by 5 bases and J by 3 bases; unmatched bases: 4. Germline V lookup: CDR1 MGHRA, CDR2 YSYEKL. The CDR3 sequence is 13 residues long.

The chain is built from TRBV7-8 and TRBJ2-3; TRBD2 matches at 8 bases. There are 14 residues in the CDR3. V lost 3 bases and J lost 8; bases outside the gene matches: 7. Germline CDR1 SGHVS, CDR2 FQNEAQ. In nucleotides, the CDR3 is TGTGCCAGCAGCTTTGGCGGGAGGTCTGCTACGCAGTATTTT. It yields the protein CASSFGGRSATQYF.

The chain links TRBV10-2 to TRBJ2-3; no reliable D call. Trimming removed 3 bases at V and 3 bases at J, with 13 bases between. CDR3 length equals 15 residues. Looked up from germline, CDR1 is WSHSY and CDR2 is SAAADI. CDR3 in amino acids: CASSDGIARTDTQYF. The CDR3, as DNA: TGCGCCAGCAGTGACGGAATAGCCCGGACAGATACGCAGTATTTT.

Comment on this clone: At one end the junction does not follow the germline gene, possibly because of a read error. The chain has TRBV9 and TRBJ2-4; the D call may be TRBD1 or TRBD2 (5 bases each). Germline V lookup: CDR1 SGDLS, CDR2 YYNGEE. The CDR3 extends over 14 amino acids. CDR3 DNA sequence: TGTGTCAGCAGCGTAGAGGGGGCCAAAAACATTCAGTACTTC. Translation gives CVSSVEGAKNIQYF.

The gene calls are TRBV21-1 and TRBJ2-5; TRBD1 is taken as the D call from the table, unchecked against the DNA. TRBV21-1 is an annotated pseudogene. The CDR3 consists of 16 residues. This CDR3 is CASSKTAGPYQETQYF. In nucleotides, the CDR3 is TGTGCCAGCAGCAAAACGGCAGGGCCGTACCAAGAGACCCAGTACTTC.

The V call is TRBV29-1, the J call TRBJ2-3, with 10 bases matching TRBD2. V was pared by 5 bases and J by 2 bases, with 7 bases of the junction left unmatched. CDR3 length equals 15 residues. Germline V gives CDR1 SQVTM, CDR2 ANQGSEA. The CDR3 loop is CSVRMTSGYTDTQYF. The CDR3 DNA follows: TGCAGCGTTCGAATGACTAGCGGGTACACAGATACGCAGTATTTT.

The chain combines TRBV7-2 with TRBJ2-5; no clear D. The length of the CDR3 is 13 residues. The germline V gene has CDR1 SGHTA and CDR2 FQGNSA. Trimming removed 5 bases at V and 5 bases at J, with 12 bases between. The CDR3 reads CASSLRSRETQYF. Here the CDR3 DNA reads TGTGCCAGCAGCCTCCGGAGCCGGGAGACCCAGTACTTC.

This chain joins TRBV11-2 and TRBJ1-1; maybe TRBD1 (6 bases). Germline V CDR1 and CDR2: SGHAT, FQNNGV. The V end lost 4 bases, the J end lost 0 bases, and 12 bases lay between the germline ends. CDR3 length: 15 amino acids. CDR3 sequence: CASSSLTGLNTEAFF. CDR3 nucleotides: TGTGCCAGCAGCTCGCTGACAGGATTGAACACTGAAGCTTTCTTT. The complete variable domain, with remaining parts taken from reference TRBV11-2 and TRBJ1-1, reads EAGVAQSPRYKIIEKRQSVAFWCNPISGHATLYWYQQILGQGPKLLIQFQNNGVVDDSQLPKDRFSAERLKGVDSTLKIQPAKLEDSAVYLCASSSLTGLNTEAFFGQGTRLTVV.

This clone was counted between two and nine times. The chain carries TRBV19 and TRBJ2-7; D is uncertain. The CDR3 is 13 residues long. V was cut by 1 base and J by 3 bases, with 7 bases left in between. From germline, CDR1 is LNHDA and CDR2 SQIVND (reference sequence). Written as DNA, the CDR3 is TGTGCCAGTAGTATAGGGGCGTACTACGAGCAGTACTTC. It translates to CASSIGAYYEQYF.